This TCR beta chain was recorded in a study of monozygotic twins with inflammatory bowel disease. Study-wide points: Data gave no support to a single strong signal or clonotype associated with IBD.

Via template switching, UMIs carrying a 6-nucleotide sample barcode were introduced. From the 5' RACE reads, TCRdb lists one entry per CDR3 protein and no DNA. Recorded here are about 210,000 distinct CDR3 sequences; the top ten clones represent approximately 1.6%. Worth noting for this clonotype: Its specificity is not known.

Donors each contributed one blood sample measuring under 3 ml. Germline CDR1 and CDR2: MNHEY and SMNVEV (reference sequence). The CDR3 length is 13 residues. This TCR came from a human donor with ulcerative colitis or Crohn's disease, or a healthy co-twin of an affected twin (not recorded which). The source material was blood. This chain connects TRBV27 to TRBJ2-1; the TRBD1 assignment by TCRdb is unverifiable without DNA. Here the CDR3 reads CASTAGQIDEQFF.